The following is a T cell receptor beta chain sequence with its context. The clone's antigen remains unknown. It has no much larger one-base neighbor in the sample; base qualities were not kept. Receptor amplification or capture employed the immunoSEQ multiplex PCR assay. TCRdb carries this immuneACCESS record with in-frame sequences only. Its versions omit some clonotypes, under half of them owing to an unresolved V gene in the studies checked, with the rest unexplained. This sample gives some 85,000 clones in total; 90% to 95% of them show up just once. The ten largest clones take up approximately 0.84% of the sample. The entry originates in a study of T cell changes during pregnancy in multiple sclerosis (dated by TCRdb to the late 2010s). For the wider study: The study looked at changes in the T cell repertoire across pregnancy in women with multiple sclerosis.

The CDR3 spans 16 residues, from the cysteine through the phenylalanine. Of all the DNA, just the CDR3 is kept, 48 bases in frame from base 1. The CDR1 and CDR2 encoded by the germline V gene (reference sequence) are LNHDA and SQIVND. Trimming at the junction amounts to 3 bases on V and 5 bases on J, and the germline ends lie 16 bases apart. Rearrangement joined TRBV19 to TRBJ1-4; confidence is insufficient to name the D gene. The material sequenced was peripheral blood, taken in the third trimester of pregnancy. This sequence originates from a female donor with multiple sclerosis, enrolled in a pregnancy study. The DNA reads TGTGCCAGTAGTATCCTCACGACTCGAAGGAATGAAAAACTGTTTTTT. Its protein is CASSILTTRRNEKLFF. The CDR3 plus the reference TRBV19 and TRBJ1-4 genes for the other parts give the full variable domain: DGGITQSPKYLFRKEGQNVTLSCEQNLNHDAMYWYRQDPGQGLRLIYYSQIVNDFQKGDIAEGYSVSREKKESFPLTVTSAQKNPTAFYLCASSILTTRRNEKLFFGSGTQLSVL.